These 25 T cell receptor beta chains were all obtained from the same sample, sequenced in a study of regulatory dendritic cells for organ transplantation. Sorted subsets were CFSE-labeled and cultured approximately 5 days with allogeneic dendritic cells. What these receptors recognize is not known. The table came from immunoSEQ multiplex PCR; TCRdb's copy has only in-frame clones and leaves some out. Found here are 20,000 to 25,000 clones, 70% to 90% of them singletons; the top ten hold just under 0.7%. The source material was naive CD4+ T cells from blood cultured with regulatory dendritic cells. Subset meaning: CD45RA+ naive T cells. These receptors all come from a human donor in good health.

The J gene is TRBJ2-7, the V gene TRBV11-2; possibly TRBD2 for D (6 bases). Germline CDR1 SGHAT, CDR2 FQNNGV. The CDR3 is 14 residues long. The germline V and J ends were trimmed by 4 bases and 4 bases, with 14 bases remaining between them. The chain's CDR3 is CASSSLGRRYEQYF. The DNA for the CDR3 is TGTGCCAGCAGCTCGTTAGGGAGGCGATACGAGCAGTACTTC.

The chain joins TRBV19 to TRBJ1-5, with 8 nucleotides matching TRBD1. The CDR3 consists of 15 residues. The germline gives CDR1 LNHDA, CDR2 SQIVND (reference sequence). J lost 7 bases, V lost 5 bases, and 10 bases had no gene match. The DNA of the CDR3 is TGTGCCAGTAGTCACGGACAGGGATTAGGGCAGCCCCAGCATTTT. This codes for CASSHGQGLGQPQHF. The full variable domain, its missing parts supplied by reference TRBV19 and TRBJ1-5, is DGGITQSPKYLFRKEGQNVTLSCEQNLNHDAMYWYRQDPGQGLRLIYYSQIVNDFQKGDIAEGYSVSREKKESFPLTVTSAQKNPTAFYLCASSHGQGLGQPQHFGDGTRLSIL.

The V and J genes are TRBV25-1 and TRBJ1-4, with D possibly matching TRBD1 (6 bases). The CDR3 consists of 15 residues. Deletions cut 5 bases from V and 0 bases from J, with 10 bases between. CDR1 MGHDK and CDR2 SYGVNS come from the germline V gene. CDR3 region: CASSSWTATNEKLFF. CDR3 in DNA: TGTGCCAGCAGTTCCTGGACAGCAACTAATGAAAAACTGTTTTTT.

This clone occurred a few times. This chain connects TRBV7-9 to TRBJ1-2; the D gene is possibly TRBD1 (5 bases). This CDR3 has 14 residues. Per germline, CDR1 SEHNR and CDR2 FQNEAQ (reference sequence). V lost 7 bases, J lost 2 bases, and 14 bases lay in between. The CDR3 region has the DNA TGTGCCAGCACCGAGGACAACCTAAACTATGGCTACACCTTC. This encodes CASTEDNLNYGYTF.

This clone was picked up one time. CDR3 nucleotides: TGCAGTCACCGACAGAACAATGAGCAGTTCTTC. Its protein is CSHRQNNEQFF. The V and J genes are TRBV20-1 and TRBJ2-1, with D maybe TRBD1 (5 bases). V lost 8 bases and J lost 5, with 10 bases in between. Germline CDR1 DFQATT, CDR2 SNEGSKA (reference sequence). The length of the CDR3 is 11 residues.

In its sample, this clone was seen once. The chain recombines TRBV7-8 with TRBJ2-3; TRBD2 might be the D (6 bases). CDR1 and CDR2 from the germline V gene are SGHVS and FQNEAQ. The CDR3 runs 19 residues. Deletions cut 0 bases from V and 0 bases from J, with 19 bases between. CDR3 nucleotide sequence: TGTGCCAGCAGCTTAGCGCGGGCGGGAAGCACTCGGAGCACAGATACGCAGTATTTT. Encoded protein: CASSLARAGSTRSTDTQYF.

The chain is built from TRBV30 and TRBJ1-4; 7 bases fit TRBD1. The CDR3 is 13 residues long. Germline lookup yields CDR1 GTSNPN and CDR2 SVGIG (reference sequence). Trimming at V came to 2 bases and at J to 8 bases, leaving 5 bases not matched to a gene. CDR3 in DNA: TGTGCCTGGAGTCTTCCAGGGGGGGAAAAACTGTTTTTT. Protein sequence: CAWSLPGGEKLFF.

The CDR3 sequence: CASSPQRVSLGKNIQYF. For the CDR3, the DNA is TGTGCCAGCAGCCCGCAGCGGGTTTCGTTGGGCAAAAACATTCAGTACTTC. This chain links TRBV7-8 with TRBJ2-4; D may be TRBD2 (6 bases). V was clipped by 5 bases and J by 3 bases, with 20 bases between them. The CDR3 sequence is 17 residues long. Looked up from germline, CDR1 is SGHVS and CDR2 is FQNEAQ.

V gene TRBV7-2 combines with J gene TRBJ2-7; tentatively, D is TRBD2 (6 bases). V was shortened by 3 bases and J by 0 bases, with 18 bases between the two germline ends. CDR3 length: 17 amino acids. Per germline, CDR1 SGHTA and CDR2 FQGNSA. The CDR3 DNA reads TGTGCCAGCAGCTTTTTAAGCGTGGGAGGACTCTCCTACGAGCAGTACTTC. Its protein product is CASSFLSVGGLSYEQYF.

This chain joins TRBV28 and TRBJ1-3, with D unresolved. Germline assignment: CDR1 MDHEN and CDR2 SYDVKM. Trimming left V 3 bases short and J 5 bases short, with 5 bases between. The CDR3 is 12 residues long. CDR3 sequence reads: CASSFIRNTIYF. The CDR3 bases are TGTGCCAGCAGTTTTATCAGAAACACCATATATTTT.

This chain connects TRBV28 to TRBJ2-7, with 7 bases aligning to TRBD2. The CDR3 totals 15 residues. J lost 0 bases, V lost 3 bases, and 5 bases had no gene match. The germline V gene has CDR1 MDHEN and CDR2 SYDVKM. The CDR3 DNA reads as TGTGCCAGCAGTTTGTGGCGGGGGAGCTCCTACGAGCAGTACTTC. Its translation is CASSLWRGSSYEQYF.

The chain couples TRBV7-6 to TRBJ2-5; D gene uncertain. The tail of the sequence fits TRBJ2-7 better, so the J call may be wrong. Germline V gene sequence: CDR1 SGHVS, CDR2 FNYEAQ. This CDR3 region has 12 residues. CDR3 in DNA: TGTGCCAGCACGAGCAACTCCTACGAGCAGTACTTC. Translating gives CASTSNSYEQYF.

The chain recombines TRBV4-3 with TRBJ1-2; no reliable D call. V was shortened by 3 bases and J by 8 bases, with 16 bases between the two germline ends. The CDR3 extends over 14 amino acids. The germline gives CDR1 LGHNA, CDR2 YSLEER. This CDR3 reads CASSQDPGSVGYTF. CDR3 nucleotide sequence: TGCGCCAGCAGCCAGGACCCGGGATCGGTGGGCTACACCTTC.

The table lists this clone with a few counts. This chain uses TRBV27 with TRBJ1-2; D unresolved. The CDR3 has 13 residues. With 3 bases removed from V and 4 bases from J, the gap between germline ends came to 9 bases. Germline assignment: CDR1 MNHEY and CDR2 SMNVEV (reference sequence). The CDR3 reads CASSFLGSYGYTF. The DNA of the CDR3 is TGTGCCAGCAGTTTCTTAGGGAGCTATGGCTACACCTTC.

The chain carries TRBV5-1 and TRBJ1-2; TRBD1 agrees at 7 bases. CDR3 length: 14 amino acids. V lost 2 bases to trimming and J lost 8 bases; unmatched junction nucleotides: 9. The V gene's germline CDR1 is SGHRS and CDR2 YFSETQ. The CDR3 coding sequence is TGCGCCAGCAGCTTACAGGGGTCCTCCGGAGGCTACACCTTC. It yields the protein CASSLQGSSGGYTF.

The CDR3 spells CASSVVGTSGSFSYNEQFF. Written as DNA, the CDR3 is TGTGCCAGCAGCGTAGTCGGAACTAGCGGGAGTTTTTCGTACAATGAGCAGTTCTTC. The V gene is TRBV9, the J gene TRBJ2-1, with 11 bases lining up with TRBD2. Germline CDR1 is SGDLS and CDR2 is YYNGEE. The V segment lost 0 bases and the J segment 4 bases; nucleotides outside the gene matches: 12. The CDR3 runs to 19 residues.

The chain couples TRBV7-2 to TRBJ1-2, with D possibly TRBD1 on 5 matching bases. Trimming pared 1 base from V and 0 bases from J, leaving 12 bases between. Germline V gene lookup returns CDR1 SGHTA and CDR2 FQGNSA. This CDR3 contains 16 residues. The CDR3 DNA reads TGTGCCAGCAGCTTAGGGGCAGGGCCCTCTAACTATGGCTACACCTTC. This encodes CASSLGAGPSNYGYTF.

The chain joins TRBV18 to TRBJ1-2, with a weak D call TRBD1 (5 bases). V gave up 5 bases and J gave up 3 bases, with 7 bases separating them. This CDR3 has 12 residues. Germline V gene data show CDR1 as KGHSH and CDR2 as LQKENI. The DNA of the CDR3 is TGTGCCAGCTCAGGCAGGGACTATGGCTACACCTTC. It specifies CASSGRDYGYTF.

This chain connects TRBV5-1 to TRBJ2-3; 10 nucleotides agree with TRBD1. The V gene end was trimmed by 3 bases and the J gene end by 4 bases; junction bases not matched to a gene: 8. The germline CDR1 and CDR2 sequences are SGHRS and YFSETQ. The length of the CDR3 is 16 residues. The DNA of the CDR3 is TGCGCCAGCAGCTGGGGACAGGGGAGGGGCGCAGATACGCAGTATTTT. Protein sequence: CASSWGQGRGADTQYF. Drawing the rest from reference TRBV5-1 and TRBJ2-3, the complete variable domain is KAGVTQTPRYLIKTRGQQVTLSCSPISGHRSVSWYQQTPGQGLQFLFEYFSETQRNKGNFPGRFSGRQFSNSRSEMNVSTLELGDSALYLCASSWGQGRGADTQYFGPGTRLTVL.

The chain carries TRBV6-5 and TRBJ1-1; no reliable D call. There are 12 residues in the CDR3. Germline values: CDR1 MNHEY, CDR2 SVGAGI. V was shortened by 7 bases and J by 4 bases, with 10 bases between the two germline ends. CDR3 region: CASKGVSTEAFF. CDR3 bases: TGTGCCAGCAAAGGTGTGAGCACTGAAGCTTTCTTT.

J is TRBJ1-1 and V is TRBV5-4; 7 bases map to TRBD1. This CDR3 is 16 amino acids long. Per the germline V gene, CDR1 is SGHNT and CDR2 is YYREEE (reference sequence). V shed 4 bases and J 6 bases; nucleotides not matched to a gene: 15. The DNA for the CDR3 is TGTGCCAGCAGCAACTACAGGGGCCCTGGCGAGCCTGAAGCTTTCTTT. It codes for CASSNYRGPGEPEAFF.

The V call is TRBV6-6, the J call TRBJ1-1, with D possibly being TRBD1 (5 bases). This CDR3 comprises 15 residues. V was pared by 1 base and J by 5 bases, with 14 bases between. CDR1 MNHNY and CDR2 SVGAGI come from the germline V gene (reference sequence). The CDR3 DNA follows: TGTGCCAGCAGTTACTTGGACTCGGGGGGTACTGAAGCTTTCTTT. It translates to CASSYLDSGGTEAFF.

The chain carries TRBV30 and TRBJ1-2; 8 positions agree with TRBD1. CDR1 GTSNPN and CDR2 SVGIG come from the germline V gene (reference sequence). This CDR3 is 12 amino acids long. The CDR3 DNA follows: TGTGCTACTCACCAGGGGGCAGGAGGCTACACCTTC. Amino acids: CATHQGAGGYTF.

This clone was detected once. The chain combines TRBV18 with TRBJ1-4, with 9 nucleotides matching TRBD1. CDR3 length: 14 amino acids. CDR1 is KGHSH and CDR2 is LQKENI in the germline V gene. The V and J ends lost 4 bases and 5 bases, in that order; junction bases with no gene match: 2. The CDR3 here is CASSQGTGNEKLFF. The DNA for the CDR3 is TGTGCCAGCTCACAAGGGACAGGGAATGAAAAACTGTTTTTT.

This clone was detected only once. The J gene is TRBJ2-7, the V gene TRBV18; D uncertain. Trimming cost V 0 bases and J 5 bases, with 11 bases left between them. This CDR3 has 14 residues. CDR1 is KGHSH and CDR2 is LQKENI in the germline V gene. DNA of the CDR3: TGTGCCAGCTCACCACCAAGTTTAGCTCACGAGCAGTACTTC. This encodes CASSPPSLAHEQYF.